This is a list of T cell receptor beta chains from one sample in a study of blood T cell repertoires in COVID-19. The method was immunoSEQ multiplex PCR; TCRdb's version includes in-frame clones alone and lacks a portion of them. The data hold 110,000 to 150,000 clones, with 80% to 90% observed a single time. Sample: PBMCs or T cells enriched from blood (not recorded which). The receptors were gathered from a man aged 45-60 years who had recovered from COVID-19. Each CDR3 is given with its conserved first and last residue. Fields, in order: V gene, clone size, J gene, CDR3 length, CDR3 protein. Rows may omit the clone size; those that give it use once, few, many or a size class.

v_gene: TRBV3-1/TRBV3-2; abundance: once; j_gene: TRBJ2-7; len: 15; CDR3aa: CASSGGGQGKSEQYF
v_gene: TRBV3-1/TRBV3-2; abundance: -; j_gene: TRBJ1-2; len: 13; CDR3aa: CASSPGQGYGYTF
v_gene: TRBV28; abundance: -; j_gene: TRBJ2-5; len: 14; CDR3aa: CASSWGRGLETQYF
v_gene: TRBV5-1; abundance: -; j_gene: TRBJ2-5; len: 16; CDR3aa: CASSVGSLLYQETQYF
v_gene: TRBV7-3; abundance: once; j_gene: TRBJ1-2; len: 12; CDR3aa: CASSLDSYGYTF
v_gene: TRBV5-1; abundance: -; j_gene: TRBJ2-5; len: 14; CDR3aa: CASSSQGGGETQYF
v_gene: TRBV6-1; abundance: -; j_gene: TRBJ2-3; len: 13; CDR3aa: CASSETSGDTQYF
v_gene: TRBV24-1; abundance: -; j_gene: TRBJ1-1; len: 13; CDR3aa: CATSGMRDTEAFF
v_gene: TRBV11-2; abundance: -; j_gene: TRBJ1-2; len: 15; CDR3aa: CASSPRDRGYYGYTF
v_gene: TRBV13; abundance: -; j_gene: TRBJ1-1; len: 14; CDR3aa: CASSLRGVGTEAFF
v_gene: TRBV6-1; abundance: once; j_gene: TRBJ1-6; len: 16; CDR3aa: CASSGQGVIGNSPLHF
v_gene: TRBV2; abundance: -; j_gene: TRBJ2-2; len: 15; CDR3aa: CASSETSGGAGELFF
v_gene: TRBV19; abundance: -; j_gene: TRBJ1-1; len: 17; CDR3aa: CASRPDRAGMMNTEAFF
v_gene: TRBV11-2; abundance: -; j_gene: TRBJ1-2; len: 14; CDR3aa: CASSGLQDNYGYTF
v_gene: TRBV7-2; abundance: -; j_gene: TRBJ2-2; len: 15; CDR3aa: CASSRTSGSAGELFF
v_gene: TRBV6-5; abundance: -; j_gene: TRBJ2-1; len: 13; CDR3aa: CASSSQGTNEQFF
v_gene: TRBV7-2; abundance: -; j_gene: TRBJ2-1; len: 15; CDR3aa: CASSSGGARNNEQFF
v_gene: TRBV2; abundance: -; j_gene: TRBJ1-5; len: 16; CDR3aa: CARVTGPEQSNQPQHF
v_gene: TRBV12-3/TRBV12-4; abundance: -; j_gene: TRBJ1-3; len: 13; CDR3aa: CASSSYPGNTIYF
v_gene: TRBV7-9; abundance: -; j_gene: TRBJ1-5; len: 13; CDR3aa: CASSLSGSMRLVF
v_gene: TRBV7-2; abundance: once; j_gene: TRBJ1-2; len: 13; CDR3aa: CASSLSKDYGYTF